This T cell receptor (beta chain) was profiled in a study of blood T cells in healthy people across ages (dated by TCRdb to the mid-2010s). Context from the whole study: In model experiments, template switching captured roughly one uniquely barcoded TCR beta cDNA molecule for every two T cells. Using deep sequencing normalized with unique cDNA molecular identifiers, the study measured how TCR beta repertoire diversity changes with age. Two additional independent replicas of 1 million unique cDNA reads from the same blood draw were analyzed for two donors (one aged 18 to 30 and one aged 80 or older). Four age groups were formed from the donors: young (average approximately 15 years), middle-aged (around 39), aged (roughly 59) and long-lived (around 82). Results and caveats for the whole study, not just this receptor: Observed TCR beta diversity correlated strongly with the percentage of naive T cells measured by flow cytometry. Estimates of total diversity based on one million sequenced T cells were considered lower bounds and underestimates. The CMV infection status of donors was not known, potentially confounding age-related changes in expanded clonotypes. Bulk unsorted PBMC profiling prevented conclusive comparison of naive and antigen-experienced compartments. Compared with the aged group, more naive CD4+ T cells, fewer expanded clones and increased TCR diversity were shown by the long-lived group, suggesting age selection. As age increased, observed TCR beta diversity per million T cells dropped in a roughly linear way, and a significant reduction was already evident by age 40.

This clonotype was detected only a few times. This receptor's antigen is unknown. At one of its ends the junction is not consistent with the germline gene, which may arise from a read error. The library was generated by 5' RACE. TCRdb records Illumina HiSeq 2500 as the sequencer. The second PCR ran for roughly 7 to 11 cycles and used a J-beta primer mix along with a sample-barcoded 5' primer. Each TCR beta cDNA molecule received a unique molecular identifier from a template-switch 5' adaptor carrying 12 random nucleotides. At least 3 million CDR3-containing paired-end reads were obtained from each sample. All of the RNA was converted into first-strand cDNA using the Mint cDNA synthesis kit, with a TRBC-specific oligonucleotide serving as the primer. After uracil-DNA glycosylase treatment, a first 18-cycle PCR used universal primers M1SS and BC2_uni_R on all cDNA. From the authors' description of their analysis: Normalization of each sample was performed by random selection of 1 million high-quality reads, each carrying a distinct molecular identifier. Reads sharing molecular identifiers were discarded rather than binned into consensus sequences. CDR3 identification, clonotype clustering and error correction used MiTCR with a Q25 quality threshold and the strictest error-elimination algorithm. A nonparametric unseen species model with Euler transformation was used to estimate a lower bound on total TCR beta diversity. Clones were called with MiXCR by TCRdb after fastp trimmed the public reads at Q25, and only in-frame beta chains were retained. Each entry merges the rows of one CDR3 protein and shows their most common DNA and genes. The V and J calls were determined by TCRdb, not by the authors. Here the sample has 750,000 or so distinct CDR3 sequences; roughly 25% occur a single time. The top ten clonotypes cover 8% to 10% of the sample.

The CDR3 goes from the cysteine to the phenylalanine over 13 residues. Only the CDR3 region is kept as DNA, spanning 39 bases read in frame from base 1. The germline V gene (reference sequence) provides CDR1 MNHNY and CDR2 SVGAGI. The donors were 40 or so Caucasian individuals from Russia, aged roughly 6 to 95 years, who were systemically healthy. Around 10 milliliters of peripheral blood were drawn from each donor into EDTA-treated Vacutainer tubes. Ficoll-Paque density-gradient centrifugation was used to isolate PBMCs, with at least 7 million per sample. Trizol reagent was used to extract total RNA from the PBMCs, yielding at least 6 micrograms per sample. Naive CD45RAhigh/CD27high T cell percentages were measured by flow cytometry on a PBMC aliquot from every donor. These data also featured in a second study, about T cells of mothers and their children. According to the second study: Nine systemically healthy Caucasian individuals, comprising three mothers and their six children, were included as donors. cDNA synthesis used all of the extracted RNA, with around 1.5 ug of RNA in each 15 ul reaction. In the second PCR, the M1S primer added sample barcodes and 2-4 random nucleotides. Over 8 million TCR beta CDR3 reads were obtained for each mother, and 2.5 million to 3 million reads were obtained for each child. TCR recombination output is similarly shaped by thymic selection in related and unrelated pairs, with a minor effect exerted by inherited differences. Related mother-child pairs always showed normalized repertoire overlap that was slightly higher than in unrelated mother-child pairs, though the difference was never significant. No persistent microchimeric T cell clones were found, with a detection sensitivity of approximately 100 clones per million clonotypes. Deep NGS was used in the study to compare the TCR beta repertoires of mothers and children and to look for features that separate related mother-child pairs from unrelated individuals. On average, the children were approximately 12 +/- 4 years old, while the mothers were roughly 36 +/- 4 years old. Libraries were sequenced on Illumina HiSeq 2000 with 100+100 nt paired-end reads after adapter ligation with NEBNext reagents. Mother and child libraries were prepared a month apart and sequenced in separate runs to prevent cross-contamination. Each donor had between roughly 500,000 and 2,200,000 distinct TCR beta clonotypes identified. Naive TCR beta clonotypes were estimated from low-frequency clonotypes matched to each donor's FACS-determined naive share, without sorting.

The sequence came from a boy aged 10-17 years in good health. Sequenced input: blood. The chain is assembled from TRBV6-6 and TRBJ2-1; tentative D gene TRBD2, with 6 bases matching. DNA sequence: TGTGCCAGCAGTTACGAGGACTACAATGAACAGTTCTTC. Its protein product is CASSYEDYNEQFF.